This TCR beta chain comes out of a study of blood T cell repertoires in COVID-19. Trimming pared 3 bases from V and 4 bases from J, leaving 6 bases between. CDR1 WNHNN and CDR2 SYGVQD come from the germline V gene (reference sequence). CDR3 size: 12 residues. Here immunoSEQ multiplex PCR was the method, and the copy in TCRdb shows in-frame clones only, minus some. Of more than 200,000 clones listed, approximately 84% are singletons. The TCR was taken from a man aged 45-60 years with acute or convalescent COVID-19. This chain links TRBV10-1 with TRBJ1-1; D may be TRBD1 (5 bases). The sequenced sample was peripheral blood. CDR3 bases: TGCGCCAGCAGTGAAAGGGGCACTGAAGCTTTCTTT. Amino acid sequence: CASSERGTEAFF.